This T cell receptor (beta chain) was captured in a study of OX40 agonist ivuxolimab in advanced cancers. At the level of the study: People in dose escalation had one of these cancers: hepatocellular carcinoma, melanoma, renal cell or head and neck cancer.

The method was immunoSEQ multiplex PCR; TCRdb's version includes in-frame clones alone and lacks a portion of them. The sample includes approximately 70,000 clones, 86% of them seen just once. Germline CDR1 and CDR2: SGDLS and YYNGEE. Trimming pared 4 bases from V and 4 bases from J, leaving 14 bases between. This CDR3 region has 14 residues. The sequenced sample was CD4+ or CD8+ T cells sorted from blood, obtained in a trial of the OX40 agonist ivuxolimab. The receptor's source is an adult with an advanced solid tumor such as melanoma, head and neck, liver or kidney cancer. The chain couples TRBV9 to TRBJ1-1; perhaps TRBD1 as D (5 bases). The CDR3 sequence: CASSLGQGGTEAFF. The CDR3 DNA follows: TGTGCCAGCAGCCTGGGGCAGGGTGGCACTGAAGCTTTCTTT.